This T cell receptor beta chain was documented in a study of blood T cell repertoires in COVID-19. Between the trimmed V and J ends, which lost 3 bases and 1 base, there was a span of 7 bases. Germline V CDR1 and CDR2: SGHTA, FQGNSA. The length of the CDR3 is 15 residues. Generated by immunoSEQ multiplex PCR, the TCRdb table keeps only in-frame clones and is missing some. The data show some 71,000 clones, 84% seen once. This TCR was sampled from a woman in her forties or fifties with acute or convalescent COVID-19. Material: peripheral blood. The genes are TRBV7-2 and TRBJ2-6; D may be TRBD1 (5 bases). CDR3 nucleotides: TGTGCCAGCAGCTTCAGGGATTCTGGGGCCAACGTCCTGACTTTC. Translated, it gives CASSFRDSGANVLTF.